The rows below give T cell receptor beta chains drawn from one sample of a study of cytomegalovirus exposure and HLA in healthy donors. Here immunoSEQ multiplex PCR was the method, and the copy in TCRdb shows in-frame clones only, minus some. Among hundreds of thousands of clones listed, around four fifths were seen once. Sample: PBMCs. Receptors originate from a woman aged 40 to 55 in good health and CMV-seronegative. The CDR3 runs from the conserved cysteine through the conserved F or W. D genes are given only for firm matches. Part of the rows lack a size; the others show once, few, many or a class for expanded clones.

J gene	V gene	D gene	clone size	CDR3 DNA	CDR3 protein
TRBJ1-2	TRBV19	TRBD1	NA	TGTGCCAGTAGTATTCAGGGGGCGATGAGCTATGGCTACACCTTC	CASSIQGAMSYGYTF
TRBJ2-7	TRBV5-1	NA	NA	TGCGCCAGCAGCCTCCAGACAGGTGCGACCTACGAGCAGTACTTC	CASSLQTGATYEQYF
TRBJ2-3	TRBV7-7	TRBD1	NA	TGTGCTAGCAGCGGTAGGACAGGGGATACGCAGTATTTT	CASSGRTGDTQYF
TRBJ1-5	TRBV6-7	TRBD1	NA	TGTGCCAGGCGGCCGGGACAGGGGGCTCTAGATCAGCCCCAGCATTTT	CARRPGQGALDQPQHF
TRBJ1-1	TRBV18	TRBD1	NA	TGTGCCAGCTCACCACCTGGGACAGCTGAAGCTTTCTTT	CASSPPGTAEAFF
TRBJ1-4	TRBV6-5	NA	NA	TGTGCCAGCAGTTTGACAGGCGATGCAACTAATGAAAAACTGTTTTTT	CASSLTGDATNEKLFF
TRBJ1-5	TRBV2	NA	NA	TGTGCCAGCAGTATGAGGGGGATCAATCAGCCCCAGCATTTT	CASSMRGINQPQHF
TRBJ1-1	TRBV19	NA	NA	TGTGCCAGTAGTATCCCGTGGGCAGGGAACACTGAAGCTTTCTTT	CASSIPWAGNTEAFF
TRBJ2-2	TRBV7-9	TRBD1	NA	TGTGCCAGCAGCTTCCCCGGGACAGTGAACACCGGGGAGCTGTTTTTT	CASSFPGTVNTGELFF
TRBJ1-5	TRBV27	TRBD1	few	TGTGCCAGCAGACCAGGACAGGACAATCAGCCCCAGCATTTT	CASRPGQDNQPQHF
TRBJ2-5	TRBV5-1	TRBD2	NA	TGCGCCAGCAGCTTTGCGAGCGGGACGAAAGAGACCCAGTACTTC	CASSFASGTKETQYF
TRBJ1-4	TRBV29-1	NA	NA	TGCAGCGTTGTTGGCACTAATGAAAAACTGTTTTTT	CSVVGTNEKLFF
TRBJ1-6	TRBV2	TRBD1	NA	TGTGCCAGCAGTGACCGGGGTTCAGGGGGTTCACCCCTCCACTTT	CASSDRGSGGSPLHF
TRBJ2-7	TRBV7-2	TRBD1	NA	TGTGCCAGCAGCTCGGGACAGATCTACGAGCAGTACTTC	CASSSGQIYEQYF
TRBJ2-5	TRBV19	NA	NA	TGTGCCAGTAGTATAGGGACAGTCTGGGAGACCCAGTACTTC	CASSIGTVWETQYF
TRBJ1-2	TRBV9	NA	NA	TGTGCCAGCAGCTTAGGGGTGGCCGAGGAATCCTATGGCTACACCTTC	CASSLGVAEESYGYTF
TRBJ2-3	TRBV2	NA	NA	TGTGCCAGTGGAGGGCTAGTCGCAGATACGCAGTATTTT	CASGGLVADTQYF
TRBJ1-5	TRBV2	NA	NA	TGTGCCAGCAGTGAAAATTCGGGTCAGCCCCAGCATTTT	CASSENSGQPQHF
TRBJ2-7	TRBV7-2	TRBD2	NA	TGTGCCAGCAGCCGGACTAGCGGAGGCTTCTACGAGCAGTACTTC	CASSRTSGGFYEQYF
TRBJ2-7	TRBV7-6	TRBD1	NA	TGTGCCAGCAGCTTAGGGGGACAGGGTACCTACGAGCAGTACTTC	CASSLGGQGTYEQYF
TRBJ2-1	TRBV6-5	TRBD1	NA	TGTGCCTGCGCCCGACGGACAGGGACCATTGAGCAGTTCTTC	CACARRTGTIEQFF
TRBJ1-4	TRBV7-9	TRBD1	NA	TGTGCCAGCAGCTTGGACAGGGCTGGGGAAAAACTGTTTTTT	CASSLDRAGEKLFF
TRBJ2-7	TRBV18	TRBD1	NA	TGTGCCAGCTCACCACCGCAAGGGACAGGGGGCGCGGGGGAGCAGTACTTC	CASSPPQGTGGAGEQYF
TRBJ2-3	TRBV11-1	TRBD1	NA	TGTGCCAGCAGCCAAAGACCGGGACAGATACCAGATACGCAGTATTTT	CASSQRPGQIPDTQYF
TRBJ1-1	TRBV6-5	NA	NA	TGTGCCAGCAGGCCCAGGGGTGTAATAGCTTTCTTT	CASRPRGVIAFF
TRBJ2-5	TRBV29-1	NA	NA	TGCAGCGTTCTTGATGACAAAGAGACCCAGTACTTC	CSVLDDKETQYF
TRBJ1-1	TRBV29-1	TRBD1	once	TGCAGCGTTTTAATACAGGGGGGAGCTTTCTTT	CSVLIQGGAFF
TRBJ2-7	TRBV11-2	TRBD2	NA	TGTGCCAGCAGCCCCCTGGGGGGGGCCTACGAGCAGTACTTC	CASSPLGGAYEQYF
TRBJ1-2	TRBV9	NA	NA	TGTGCCAGCAGCGTAGCTAGGGGCTATGGCTACACCTTC	CASSVARGYGYTF
TRBJ2-6	TRBV7-6	NA	once	TGTGCCAGCACCGAGGACAGACTCTCTGGGGCCAACGTCCTGACTTTC	CASTEDRLSGANVLTF
TRBJ2-4	TRBV5-1	TRBD1	NA	TGCGCCAGCAGCTATCCTCGGGACAGGGGCCAAAAGGACATTCAGTACTTC	CASSYPRDRGQKDIQYF
TRBJ1-4	TRBV29-1	NA	NA	TGCAGCGTCCAGTGGGGTGGGGGCTCCTCGGGCGAGCTGTTTTTT	CSVQWGGGSSGELFF
TRBJ1-1	TRBV9	NA	NA	TGTGCCAGCAGCGTAGGGAGCGGAGGTTATTTGAACACTGAAGCTTTCTTT	CASSVGSGGYLNTEAFF
TRBJ1-1	TRBV10-3	NA	NA	TGTGCCATCAGTAGAAACAGGGATGACACTGAAGCTTTCTTT	CAISRNRDDTEAFF
TRBJ2-6	TRBV6-1	NA	NA	TGTGCCAGCAGCGCCTTGGGGGCCAGTTCTCACGTCCTGACTTTC	CASSALGASSHVLTF
TRBJ2-5	TRBV5-1	TRBD2	NA	TGCGCCAGCAGCACGGGGGGACTTCAAGAGACCCAGTACTTC	CASSTGGLQETQYF
TRBJ1-5	TRBV27	TRBD1	NA	TGTGCCAGCAGTTTATGGACAGGGAGTCAGCCCCAGCATTTT	CASSLWTGSQPQHF
TRBJ2-3	TRBV15	TRBD1	NA	TGTGCCACCAGCAAAGGGACAGGGGGCCCGGGGGGTGACACAGATACGCAGTATTTT	CATSKGTGGPGGDTDTQYF
TRBJ2-7	TRBV27	TRBD1	NA	TGTGCCAGCAGTCGGGACAGGACCGGGGTTGGCACCTACGAGCAGTACTTC	CASSRDRTGVGTYEQYF
TRBJ1-4	TRBV9	TRBD1	NA	TGTGCCAGCAGCGTAGCTCCGGGACAGTCTAATGAAAAACTGTTTTTT	CASSVAPGQSNEKLFF
TRBJ1-4	TRBV7-2	TRBD1	NA	TGTGCCAGCAGCCCACGACAGGGAAGTAATGAAAAACTGTTTTTT	CASSPRQGSNEKLFF
TRBJ1-6	TRBV6-6	NA	NA	TGTGCCAGCAGTTACTCAGGGGTTAATTCACCCCTCCACTTT	CASSYSGVNSPLHF
TRBJ2-7	TRBV5-6	NA	NA	TGTGCCAGCAGCTTGGGAGGTCGTCCCGCCTACGAGCAGTACTTC	CASSLGGRPAYEQYF
TRBJ2-7	TRBV7-9	TRBD1	NA	TGTGCCAGCAGCTTAGCGACAGGGCGCGGCGAGCAGTACTTC	CASSLATGRGEQYF
TRBJ1-5	TRBV10-3	NA	once	TGTGCCATCAAGGAGGCAGAGGCTCAGCCCCAGCATTTT	CAIKEAEAQPQHF
TRBJ2-1	TRBV4-2	TRBD2	many	TGTGCCAGCAGCCAAGTGACTAGCGATGAGCAGTTCTTC	CASSQVTSDEQFF